The 10 T cell receptor beta chains reported below all come from one sample, sequenced in a study of T cell responses to AZD1222 COVID-19 vaccine. Sequencing was performed with immunoSEQ multiplex PCR; in TCRdb, only in-frame clones are kept and a portion is missing. The sample lists 55,000 to 75,000 clones, around 79% seen once, with around 25% in the top ten. This specimen consisted of peripheral blood, obtained on day 0 of MenACWY control vaccination. All receptors come from an adult in good health.

The V call is TRBV24-1, the J call TRBJ2-3; D possibly corresponds to TRBD2 (6 bases). Germline V CDR1 and CDR2: KGHDR, SFDVKD. This CDR3 contains 15 residues. V dropped 0 bases and J dropped 4 bases, with 10 bases sitting between them. CDR3 sequence: CATSDLSTGADTQYF. The CDR3 bases are TGTGCCACCAGTGATTTGAGTACGGGGGCAGATACGCAGTATTTT.

This chain links TRBV28 with TRBJ2-1; 7 nucleotides line up with TRBD2. Germline V gene data show CDR1 as MDHEN and CDR2 as SYDVKM. This CDR3 contains 15 residues. With V trimmed by 5 bases and J by 1 base, 5 bases remained unmatched. CDR3 sequence (DNA): TGTGCCAGCAGTCCACTAGCGAAATCCTACAATGAGCAGTTCTTC. It is translated as CASSPLAKSYNEQFF.

The CDR3 DNA is TGTGCCAGCAGTAGAATACGGGGAAGGGGCTCCATGAACACTGAAGCTTTCTTT. This translates into CASSRIRGRGSMNTEAFF. The chain couples TRBV7-9 to TRBJ1-1; perhaps TRBD1 as D (5 bases). CDR1 is SEHNR, CDR2 FQNEAQ, per germline (reference sequence). This CDR3 contains 18 residues. Trimming took 6 bases from V and 0 from J, leaving 23 bases between them. The whole variable domain, remainder taken from reference TRBV7-9 and TRBJ1-1, is DTGVSQNPRHKITKRGQNVTFRCDPISEHNRLYWYRQTLGQGPEFLTYFQNEAQLEKSRLLSDRFSAERPKGSFSTLEIQRTEQGDSAMYLCASSRIRGRGSMNTEAFFGQGTRLTVV.

This chain links TRBV6-5 with TRBJ2-3, with 7 bases lining up with TRBD2. The CDR3 runs to 15 residues. CDR1 is MNHEY and CDR2 is SVGAGI in the germline V gene. J lost 2 bases, V lost 2 bases, and 4 bases had no gene match. The CDR3 coding sequence is TGTGCCAGCAGTTACGGGGGGGGACCCACAGATACGCAGTATTTT. Protein: CASSYGGGPTDTQYF.

The chain couples TRBV11-2 to TRBJ2-7; 8 bases are a match to TRBD1. Germline V CDR1 and CDR2: SGHAT, FQNNGV. The ends lost 5 bases at V and 6 bases at J; junction bases unmatched: 12. The CDR3 is made up of 15 amino acids. The CDR3, as DNA: TGTGCCAGCAGCCCAGCCCAGGGGGCGTTACTCGAGCAGTACTTC. Translation: CASSPAQGALLEQYF. The full variable domain, in which reference TRBV11-2 and TRBJ2-7 provide the parts outside the CDR3, is EAGVAQSPRYKIIEKRQSVAFWCNPISGHATLYWYQQILGQGPKLLIQFQNNGVVDDSQLPKDRFSAERLKGVDSTLKIQPAKLEDSAVYLCASSPAQGALLEQYFGPGTRLTVT.

This chain uses TRBV19 with TRBJ1-5; the D gene is possibly TRBD1 (5 bases). Germline V CDR1 and CDR2: LNHDA, SQIVND (reference sequence). This CDR3 is built from 13 residues. The V gene lost 5 bases and the J gene lost 7 bases, with 12 bases spanning the gap. CDR3 nucleotides: TGTGCCAGTAGTGAGGGCAGGGCCCAGCCCCAGCATTTT. It yields the protein CASSEGRAQPQHF.

The genes are TRBV19 and TRBJ1-5; 11 positions agree with TRBD1. CDR3 length equals 15 residues. V dropped 5 bases and J dropped 6; count of bases not matched to a gene: 6. The germline V gene has CDR1 LNHDA and CDR2 SQIVND (reference sequence). CDR3 in amino acids: CASSSGDRGAQPQHF. In DNA form, the CDR3 reads TGTGCCAGTAGTTCCGGGGACAGGGGGGCTCAGCCCCAGCATTTT.

This clone was detected only once. The chain is built from TRBV5-1 and TRBJ2-3, with D tentatively TRBD2 (6 bases). Per the germline V gene, CDR1 is SGHRS and CDR2 is YFSETQ. CDR3 size: 15 residues. V lost 1 base to trimming and J lost 3 bases, with 12 bases between them. For the CDR3, the DNA is TGCGCCAGCAGCTTGAAGGTTCGGGGGACAGATACGCAGTATTTT. Amino acid sequence: CASSLKVRGTDTQYF.

The chain couples TRBV5-6 to TRBJ1-5; no clear D. The CDR3 spans 12 residues. CDR1 is SGHDT, CDR2 YYEEEE, per germline. The V end lost 5 bases, the J end lost 4 bases, and 7 bases lay between the germline ends. The CDR3 protein is CASSRGNQPQHF. CDR3 nucleotides: TGTGCCAGCAGTCGAGGGAATCAGCCCCAGCATTTT.

J is TRBJ2-3 and V is TRBV18; 9 nucleotides match TRBD2. The CDR3 length is 14 residues. The germline V gene encodes CDR1 KGHSH and CDR2 LQKENI. V was clipped by 8 bases and J by 3 bases; unmatched bases: 6. Here the CDR3 DNA reads TGTGCCAGCACTCCAGCGGGAGGAACAGATACGCAGTATTTT. Encoded protein: CASTPAGGTDTQYF.